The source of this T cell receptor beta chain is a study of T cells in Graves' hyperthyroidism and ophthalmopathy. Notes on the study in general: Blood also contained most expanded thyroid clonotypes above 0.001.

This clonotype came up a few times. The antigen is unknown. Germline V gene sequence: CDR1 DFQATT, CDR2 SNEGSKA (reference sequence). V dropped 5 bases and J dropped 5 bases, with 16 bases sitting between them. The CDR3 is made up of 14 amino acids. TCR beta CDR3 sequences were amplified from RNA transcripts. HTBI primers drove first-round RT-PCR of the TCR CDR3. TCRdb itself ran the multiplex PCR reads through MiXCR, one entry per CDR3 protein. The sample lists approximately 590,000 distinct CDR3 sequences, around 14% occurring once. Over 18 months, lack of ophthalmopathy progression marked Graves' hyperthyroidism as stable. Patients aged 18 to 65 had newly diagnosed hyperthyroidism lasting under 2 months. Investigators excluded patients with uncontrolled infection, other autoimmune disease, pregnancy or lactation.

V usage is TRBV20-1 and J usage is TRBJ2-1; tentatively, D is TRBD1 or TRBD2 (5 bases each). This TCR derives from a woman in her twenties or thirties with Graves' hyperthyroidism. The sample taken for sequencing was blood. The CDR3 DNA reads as TGCAGTGCTCTTCTCCGGGACGGAGACAATGAGCAGTTCTTC. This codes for CSALLRDGDNEQFF.